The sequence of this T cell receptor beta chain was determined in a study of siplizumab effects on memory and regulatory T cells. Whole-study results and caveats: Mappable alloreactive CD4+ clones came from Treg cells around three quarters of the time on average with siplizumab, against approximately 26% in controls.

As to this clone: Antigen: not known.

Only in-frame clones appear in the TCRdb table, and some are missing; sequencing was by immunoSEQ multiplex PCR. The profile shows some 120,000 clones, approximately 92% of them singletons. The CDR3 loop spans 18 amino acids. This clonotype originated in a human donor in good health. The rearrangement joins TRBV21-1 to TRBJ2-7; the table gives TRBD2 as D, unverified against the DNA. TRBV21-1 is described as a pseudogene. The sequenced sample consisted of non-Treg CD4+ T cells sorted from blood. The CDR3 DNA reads TGTGCCAGCAGCCGAAAAGGAGGGCGCGGGTCCGGCACCTACGAGCAGTACTTC. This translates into CASSRKGGRGSGTYEQYF.